The sequence of this TCR beta chain was determined in a study of monozygotic twins with inflammatory bowel disease. Overall study results and limits: Discordant twins had repertoire similarity that did not differ from that of concordant twins, possibly from limited power. People with IBD had fewer clonotypes in common with others than healthy twins did, especially with disease activity.

This CDR3 is built from 14 residues. In germline, CDR1 is SGHRS, CDR2 YFSETQ. Each TCR library consumed 3,500 to 4,500 ng of total RNA. TCRdb re-called the 5' RACE reads and shows each CDR3 protein once, DNA omitted. The sample totals 200,000 to 250,000 distinct CDR3 sequences. About this clonotype: The antigen is not known.

This TCR was recovered from a human donor with ulcerative colitis or Crohn's disease, or a healthy co-twin of an affected twin (not recorded which). The rearrangement links TRBV5-1 to TRBJ2-6. The sequenced sample consisted of blood. The CDR3 sequence is CASRSGSGANVLTF.